This T cell receptor (beta chain) originates from a study of shared clonotypes between healthy human individuals. About the study: The donor pool was made up of a couple of women and a few men aged 18 to 49. Every donor yielded three CD4 naive, three CD4 memory, two CD8 naive and one CD8 memory plate. Study results and caveats: Non-shared clonotypes displayed generation probabilities falling below those of clonotypes present in all four donors. Of the naive CD4 clonotypes, about 5.4% were shared across a handful of donors.

Germline CDR1 SGHNT, CDR2 YYREEE (reference sequence). Trimming stripped 4 bases from V and 7 bases from J, with 12 bases between. CDR3 length: 13 residues. Data came from immunoSEQ multiplex PCR; TCRdb stores just in-frame clones and leaves some out. The sample comprises around 350,000 clones, about 73% of which are singletons, and about 10% rests with the top ten. In regard to this clone: The antigen remains unidentified.

Sequencing was done on a sample of memory CD4+ T cells sorted from blood. Subset noted: CD45RA-negative fraction. The chain couples TRBV5-4 to TRBJ2-1; D tentatively fits TRBD1 or TRBD2 (6 bases each). This receptor was obtained from a young man in good health. The CDR3 region has the DNA TGTGCCAGCAGCACTAGGGGGGTTAATGAGCAGTTCTTC. This translates into CASSTRGVNEQFF.